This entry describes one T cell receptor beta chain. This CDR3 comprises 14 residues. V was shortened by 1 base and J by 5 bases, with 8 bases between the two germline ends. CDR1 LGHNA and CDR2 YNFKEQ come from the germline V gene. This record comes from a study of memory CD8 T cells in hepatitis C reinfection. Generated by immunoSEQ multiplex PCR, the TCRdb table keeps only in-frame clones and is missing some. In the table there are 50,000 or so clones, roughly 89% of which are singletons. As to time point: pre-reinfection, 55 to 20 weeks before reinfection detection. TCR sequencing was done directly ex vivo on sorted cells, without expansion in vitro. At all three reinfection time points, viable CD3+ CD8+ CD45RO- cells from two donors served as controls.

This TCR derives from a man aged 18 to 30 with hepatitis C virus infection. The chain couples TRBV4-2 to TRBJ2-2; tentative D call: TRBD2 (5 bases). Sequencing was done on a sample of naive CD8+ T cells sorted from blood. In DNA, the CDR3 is TGTGCCAGCAGCCAAGGAGGGCTTACCGGGGAGCTGTTTTTT. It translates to CASSQGGLTGELFF.